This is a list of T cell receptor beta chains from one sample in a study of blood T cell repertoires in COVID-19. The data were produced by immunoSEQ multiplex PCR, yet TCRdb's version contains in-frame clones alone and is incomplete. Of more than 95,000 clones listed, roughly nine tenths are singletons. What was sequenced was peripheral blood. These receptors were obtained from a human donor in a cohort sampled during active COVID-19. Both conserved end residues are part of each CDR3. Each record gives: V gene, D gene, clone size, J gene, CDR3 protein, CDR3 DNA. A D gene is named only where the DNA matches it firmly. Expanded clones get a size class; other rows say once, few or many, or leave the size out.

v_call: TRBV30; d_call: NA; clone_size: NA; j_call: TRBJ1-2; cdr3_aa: CAWSVWSYGYTF; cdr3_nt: TGTGCCTGGAGTGTTTGGAGTTATGGCTACACCTTC
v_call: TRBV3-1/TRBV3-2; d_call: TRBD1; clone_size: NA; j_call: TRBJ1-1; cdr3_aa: CASRRQRKTGGYTEAFF; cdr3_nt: TGTGCCAGCAGACGTCAAAGAAAAACAGGGGGGTACACTGAAGCTTTCTTT
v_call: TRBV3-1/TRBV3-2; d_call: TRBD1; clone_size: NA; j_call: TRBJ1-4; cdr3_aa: CASSPRTGGREKLFF; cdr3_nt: TGTGCCAGCAGCCCTCGGACAGGCGGAAGAGAAAAACTGTTTTTT
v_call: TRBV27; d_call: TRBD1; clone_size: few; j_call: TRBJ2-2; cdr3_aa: CASRKTGALHTGELFF; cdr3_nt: TGTGCCAGCCGAAAGACAGGGGCGCTACATACCGGGGAGCTGTTTTTT
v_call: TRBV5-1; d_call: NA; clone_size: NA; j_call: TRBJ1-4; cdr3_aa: CASSLEVRGKLFF; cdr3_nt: TGCGCCAGCAGCTTGGAAGTTCGGGGGAAACTGTTTTTT
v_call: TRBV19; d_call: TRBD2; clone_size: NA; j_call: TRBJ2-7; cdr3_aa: CASSIASGSTYEQYF; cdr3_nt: TGTGCCAGTAGTATCGCTAGCGGGAGTACATACGAGCAGTACTTC
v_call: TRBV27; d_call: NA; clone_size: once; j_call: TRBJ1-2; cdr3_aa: CASSKTGDYGYTF; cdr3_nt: TGTGCCAGCTCGAAAACCGGGGACTATGGCTACACCTTC
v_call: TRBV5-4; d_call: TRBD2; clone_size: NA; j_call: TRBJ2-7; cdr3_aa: CASSSLTSGGAYEQYF; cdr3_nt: TGTGCCAGCAGCTCCCTGACTAGCGGGGGGGCCTACGAGCAGTACTTC
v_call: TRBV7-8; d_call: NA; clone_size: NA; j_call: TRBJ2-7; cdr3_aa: CASSLVQVDHEQYF; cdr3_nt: TGTGCCAGCAGCTTAGTACAGGTAGACCACGAGCAGTACTTC
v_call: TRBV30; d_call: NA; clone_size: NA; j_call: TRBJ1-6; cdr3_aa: CAWSVEGDLRNSPLHF; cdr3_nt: TGTGCCTGGAGTGTTGAAGGGGATCTTCGTAATTCACCCCTCCACTTT
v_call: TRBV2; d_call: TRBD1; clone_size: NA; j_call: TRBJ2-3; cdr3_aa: CASSEADRVGADTQYF; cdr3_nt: TGTGCCAGCAGTGAAGCGGACAGGGTAGGAGCAGATACGCAGTATTTT
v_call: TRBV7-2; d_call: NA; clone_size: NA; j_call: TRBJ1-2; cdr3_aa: CASRPGAGNYGYTF; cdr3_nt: TGTGCCAGCAGACCTGGGGCAGGGAACTATGGCTACACCTTC
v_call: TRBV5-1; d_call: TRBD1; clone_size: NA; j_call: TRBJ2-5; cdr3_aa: CASSRDSQETQYF; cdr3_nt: TGCGCCAGCAGCAGGGACAGTCAAGAGACCCAGTACTTC
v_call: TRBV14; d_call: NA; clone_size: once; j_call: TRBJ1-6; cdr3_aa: CASSQRIDNSPLHF; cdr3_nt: TGTGCCAGCAGCCAGAGAATTGATAATTCACCCCTCCACTTT
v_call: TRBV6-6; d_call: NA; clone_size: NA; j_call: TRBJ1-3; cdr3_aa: CASSYRAETSGNTIYF; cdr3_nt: TGTGCCAGCAGTTACCGCGCGGAAACCTCTGGAAACACCATATATTTT
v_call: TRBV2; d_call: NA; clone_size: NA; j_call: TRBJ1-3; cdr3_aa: CASSKGGGSGNTIYF; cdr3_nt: TGTGCCAGCAGTAAGGGCGGGGGCTCTGGAAACACCATATATTTT
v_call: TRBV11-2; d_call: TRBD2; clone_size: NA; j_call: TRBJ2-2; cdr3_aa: CASSLEAAGVLSGELFF; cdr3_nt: TGTGCCAGCAGCTTAGAGGCAGCGGGAGTCTTAAGCGGGGAGCTGTTTTTT
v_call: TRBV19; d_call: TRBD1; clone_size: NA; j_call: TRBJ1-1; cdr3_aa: CASGNRGNTEAFF; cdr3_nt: TGTGCCAGTGGCAACAGGGGGAACACTGAAGCTTTCTTT
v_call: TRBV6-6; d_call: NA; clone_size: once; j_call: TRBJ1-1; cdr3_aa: CASSRLRGETEAFF; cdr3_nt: TGTGCCAGCAGCCGACTCCGGGGGGAGACTGAAGCTTTCTTT
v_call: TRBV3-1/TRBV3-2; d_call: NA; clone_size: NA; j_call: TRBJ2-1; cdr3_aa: CASSQEGGGPYNEQFF; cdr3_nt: TGTGCCAGCAGCCAAGAAGGGGGGGGCCCCTACAATGAGCAGTTCTTC
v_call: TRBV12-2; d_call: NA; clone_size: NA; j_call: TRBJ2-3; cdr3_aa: CASRLASRTLPGLVLVADTQYF; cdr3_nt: TGTGCAAGTCGCTTAGCCTCCCGAACACTTCCGGGACTAGTCCTGGTGGCGGATACGCAGTATTTT
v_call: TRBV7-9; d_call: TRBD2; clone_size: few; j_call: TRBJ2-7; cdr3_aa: CASRGGLAGSYEQYF; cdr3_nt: TGTGCCAGCAGAGGCGGACTAGCGGGGAGCTACGAGCAGTACTTC
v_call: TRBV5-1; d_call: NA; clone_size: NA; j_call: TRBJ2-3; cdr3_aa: CASSFQVSTDTQYF; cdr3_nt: TGCGCCAGCAGCTTTCAGGTTAGCACAGATACGCAGTATTTT
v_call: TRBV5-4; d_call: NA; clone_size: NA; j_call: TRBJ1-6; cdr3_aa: CASSLDSHNSPLHF; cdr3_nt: TGTGCCAGCAGCTTGGACAGTCATAATTCACCCCTCCACTTT
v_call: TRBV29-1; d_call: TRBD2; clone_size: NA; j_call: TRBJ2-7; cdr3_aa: CSVRPRASGVRSYEQYF; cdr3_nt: TGCAGCGTGAGACCAAGGGCTAGCGGGGTACGTAGCTACGAGCAGTACTTC
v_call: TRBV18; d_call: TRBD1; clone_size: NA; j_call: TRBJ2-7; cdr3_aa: CASSFTDRGREQYF; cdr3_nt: TGTGCCAGCTCATTTACGGACAGGGGACGCGAGCAGTACTTC
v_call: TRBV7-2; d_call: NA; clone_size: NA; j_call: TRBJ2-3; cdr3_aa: CASSLGRAGSSTDTQYF; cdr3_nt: TGTGCCAGCAGCTTAGGTAGGGCGGGGTCTAGCACAGATACGCAGTATTTT
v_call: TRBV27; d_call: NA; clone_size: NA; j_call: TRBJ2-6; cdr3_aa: CASSSQLGANVLTF; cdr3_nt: TGTGCCAGCAGTTCTCAACTGGGGGCCAACGTCCTGACTTTC
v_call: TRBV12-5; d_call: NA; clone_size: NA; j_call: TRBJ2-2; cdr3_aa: CASGFGQGTGELFF; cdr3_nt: TGTGCTAGTGGTTTTGGTCAGGGCACCGGGGAGCTGTTTTTT
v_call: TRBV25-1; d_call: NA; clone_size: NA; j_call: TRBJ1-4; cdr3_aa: CASSWSTGLLEKLFF; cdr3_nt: TGTGCCAGCAGTTGGAGTACGGGGTTACTTGAAAAACTGTTTTTT
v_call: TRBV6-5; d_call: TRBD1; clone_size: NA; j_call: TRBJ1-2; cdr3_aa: CASSYGRQGDISGYTF; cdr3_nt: TGTGCCAGCAGTTACGGGAGACAGGGCGATATTTCTGGCTACACCTTC
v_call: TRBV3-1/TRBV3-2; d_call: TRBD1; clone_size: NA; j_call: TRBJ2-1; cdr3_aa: CASSPPGQGEQFF; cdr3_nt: TGTGCCAGCAGCCCCCCCGGACAGGGGGAGCAGTTCTTC
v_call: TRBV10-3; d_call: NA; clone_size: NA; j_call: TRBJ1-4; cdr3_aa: CAISELEEKLFF; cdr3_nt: TGTGCCATCAGTGAATTAGAAGAAAAACTGTTTTTT
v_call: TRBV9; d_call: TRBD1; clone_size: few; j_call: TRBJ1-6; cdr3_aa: CASSPWTGRDQRNSPLHF; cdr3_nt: TGTGCCAGCAGCCCTTGGACAGGGAGAGATCAGAGAAATTCACCCCTCCACTTT
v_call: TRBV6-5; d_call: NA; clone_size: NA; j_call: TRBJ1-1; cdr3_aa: CASRSPQGPEAFF; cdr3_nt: TGTGCCAGCAGGTCCCCACAGGGCCCTGAAGCTTTCTTT
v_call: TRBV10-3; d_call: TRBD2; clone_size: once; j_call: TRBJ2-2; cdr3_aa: CAISDPAGANTGELFF; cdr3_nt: TGTGCCATCAGTGACCCAGCGGGAGCCAACACCGGGGAGCTGTTTTTT
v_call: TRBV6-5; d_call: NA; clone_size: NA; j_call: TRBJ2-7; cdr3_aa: CASSYSAVHEQYF; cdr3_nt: TGTGCCAGCAGTTACTCGGCGGTCCACGAGCAGTACTTC
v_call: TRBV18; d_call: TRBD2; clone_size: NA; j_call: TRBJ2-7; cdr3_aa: CASSPNPLAGYSYEQYF; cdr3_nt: TGTGCCAGCTCACCAAATCCTCTAGCGGGGTACTCCTACGAGCAGTACTTC
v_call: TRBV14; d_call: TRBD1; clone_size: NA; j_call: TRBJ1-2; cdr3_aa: CASSQGQGWYGYTF; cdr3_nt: TGTGCCAGCAGCCAAGGACAGGGGTGGTATGGCTACACCTTC
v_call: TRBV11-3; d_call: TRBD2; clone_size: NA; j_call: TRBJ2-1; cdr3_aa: CASSFRTRPSAYNEQFF; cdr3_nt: TGTGCCAGCAGCTTTCGGACTAGACCCTCGGCCTACAATGAGCAGTTCTTC